The next 18 T cell receptor beta chains were all read from a single sample in a study of Graves' ophthalmopathy and Graves' hyperthyroidism. Transcripts of RNA were the source for amplifying TCR beta CDR3 regions. First-round RT-PCR with HTBI primers preceded a second-round multiplex PCR. Via MiXCR, TCRdb re-called the multiplex PCR reads, giving one row per CDR3 protein. The sample has some 350,000 distinct CDR3 sequences; about 18% are singletons. The material sequenced was peripheral blood. The receptors were gathered from an adult woman with stable Graves' hyperthyroidism.

This clonotype was seen a handful of times. This chain links TRBV18 with TRBJ1-5; D unclear. In germline, CDR1 is KGHSH, CDR2 LQKENI. Trimming left V 2 bases short and J 2 bases short, with 19 bases between. The length of the CDR3 is 18 residues. This chain's CDR3 is CASSPIRAEDGGNQPQHF. In DNA form, the CDR3 reads TGTGCCAGCTCACCAATCCGGGCAGAGGACGGGGGCAATCAGCCCCAGCATTTT.

Ten or more counts support this clonotype. This sequence joins TRBV30 and TRBJ2-5, with D possibly being TRBD2 (5 bases). The CDR3 contains 14 residues. In germline, CDR1 is GTSNPN, CDR2 SVGIG (reference sequence). The V and J ends lost 4 bases and 4 bases respectively, with 16 bases between them. The CDR3 loop is CAWTREGVRETQYF. The DNA for the CDR3 is TGTGCCTGGACCCGAGAGGGAGTCAGAGAGACCCAGTACTTC.

Many counts were recorded for this clonotype. The rearrangement uses TRBV20-1 and TRBJ1-6, with no clear D. Germline CDR1 DFQATT, CDR2 SNEGSKA (reference sequence). This CDR3 region has 13 residues. The germline V and J ends were trimmed by 5 bases and 7 bases, with 12 bases remaining between them. CDR3 amino acids: CSAFSHANSPLHF. The CDR3, as DNA: TGCAGTGCTTTTAGCCATGCAAATTCACCCCTCCACTTT.

This clonotype came up many times. The chain uses TRBV12-3 or TRBV12-4 and TRBJ1-5; 11 nucleotides line up with TRBD1. The V and J ends lost 5 bases and 7 bases, in that order; junction bases with no gene match: 10. The CDR3 length is 16 residues. The CDR3 region is CASSPAGQGAGQPQHF. The DNA of the CDR3 is TGTGCCAGCAGTCCGGCCGGACAGGGGGCGGGACAGCCCCAGCATTTT.

This chain uses TRBV19 with TRBJ1-5, with D perhaps TRBD1 (6 bases). Trimming left V 9 bases short and J 2 bases short, with 14 bases between. Germline V gene data show CDR1 as LNHDA and CDR2 as SQIVND (reference sequence). The CDR3 consists of 14 residues. CDR3 amino acids: CASERGGRNQPQHF. DNA for the CDR3: TGTGCCAGCGAAAGAGGGGGGCGCAATCAGCCCCAGCATTTT.

This clonotype was counted only a few times. The J gene is TRBJ2-5, the V gene TRBV6-5, with TRBD2 identical over 14 bases. The trim removed 4 bases at V and 5 bases at J, leaving 9 bases unmatched. Germline loops: CDR1 MNHEY, CDR2 SVGAGI. The CDR3 is 17 residues long. CDR3 residues: CASSSGLRLAGGETQYF. In nucleotides, the CDR3 is TGTGCCAGCAGTTCCGGCCTGAGACTAGCGGGAGGGGAGACCCAGTACTTC.

Many counts were recorded for this clonotype. The V and J genes are TRBV29-1 and TRBJ2-5; 7 nucleotides align to TRBD1. The trim removed 6 bases at V and 6 bases at J, leaving 7 bases unmatched. Germline V CDR1 and CDR2: SQVTM, ANQGSEA. CDR3 length: 12 residues. The CDR3 protein is CSVQGTTKTQYF. CDR3 sequence (DNA): TGCAGCGTACAGGGGACAACGAAGACCCAGTACTTC.

This clonotype was seen ten or more times. J is TRBJ2-5 and V is TRBV28; unclear D gene. The V gene lost 3 bases and the J gene lost 0 bases, with 11 bases spanning the gap. The CDR3 runs to 15 residues. The germline V gene has CDR1 MDHEN and CDR2 SYDVKM. CDR3 protein: CASSFRRVNQETQYF. As DNA, the CDR3 is TGTGCCAGCAGTTTTCGCCGAGTGAACCAAGAGACCCAGTACTTC.

J is TRBJ1-5 and V is TRBV24-1; a possible D gene is TRBD1 (5 bases). Germline V CDR1 and CDR2: KGHDR, SFDVKD. V was cut by 3 bases and J by 11 bases, with 16 bases left in between. The CDR3 has 14 amino acids. The CDR3 nucleotides read TGTGCCACCAGTGATCCCTCACGGGGGGGAGCCCAGCATTTT. As protein: CATSDPSRGGAQHF.

In this sample, this clonotype turned up many times. V usage is TRBV11-2 and J usage is TRBJ2-7; maybe TRBD2 (7 bases). Germline lookup yields CDR1 SGHAT and CDR2 FQNNGV. This CDR3 comprises 15 residues. Trimming shortened V by 2 bases and J by 4 bases, and 15 bases separated the two germline ends. The CDR3 sequence is CASSLNRGARYEQYF. The CDR3 coding sequence is TGTGCCAGCAGCTTAAATCGGGGGGCTCGGTACGAGCAGTACTTC.

This clonotype has just a few counts. This chain uses TRBV20-1 with TRBJ2-5, with 9 nucleotides matching TRBD2. The germline CDR1 and CDR2 sequences are DFQATT and SNEGSKA (reference sequence). The J segment lost 7 bases and the V segment lost 6 bases, leaving 15 bases of the junction unmatched. The CDR3 spans 15 residues. The CDR3 DNA is TGCAGTGCCCCGACGGCTAGCGGGGCGGCAGGGACCCAGTACTTC. Translation gives CSAPTASGAAGTQYF.

Many counts were recorded for this clonotype. V is TRBV7-2 and J is TRBJ2-5; D remains unclear. This CDR3 has 13 residues. V was cut by 5 bases and J by 4 bases, with 11 bases left in between. Germline V gene data show CDR1 as SGHTA and CDR2 as FQGNSA. This CDR3 is CASSPNEGETQYF. The CDR3 nucleotides read TGTGCCAGCAGCCCAAACGAAGGAGAGACCCAGTACTTC.

This clonotype was found many times. The chain is built from TRBV7-2 and TRBJ2-7; D is perhaps TRBD2 (5 bases). The CDR3 has 15 amino acids. Trimming pared 0 bases from V and 0 bases from J, leaving 9 bases between. CDR1 is SGHTA and CDR2 is FQGNSA in the germline V gene. The CDR3 region is CASSLAPGNSYEQYF. The CDR3 nucleotides are TGTGCCAGCAGCTTAGCTCCCGGGAACTCCTACGAGCAGTACTTC.

This clonotype was found many times. The chain recombines TRBV7-3 with TRBJ2-5; TRBD1 matches at 8 bases. The CDR3 is 13 amino acids. Trimming cost V 4 bases and J 4 bases; bases outside gene matches: 2. Germline assignment: CDR1 SGHTA and CDR2 FQGTGA. The CDR3 sequence: CASSSGGGETQYF. As DNA, the CDR3 is TGTGCCAGCAGCTCAGGGGGCGGAGAGACCCAGTACTTC.

This clonotype showed up just a few times. V gene TRBV12-3 or TRBV12-4 combines with J gene TRBJ2-7; 7 bases align to TRBD1. This CDR3 is 14 amino acids long. V shed 4 bases, J shed 3 bases, and the junction held 6 bases outside the gene matches. CDR3 nucleotides: TGTGCCAGCAGTTCCGACAGGGCCTACTACGAGCAGTACTTC. It translates to CASSSDRAYYEQYF.

This clonotype was counted between two and nine times. This chain uses TRBV3-1 with TRBJ1-1, with 7 bases fitting TRBD1. The CDR3 sequence is 15 residues long. The V and J ends lost 4 bases and 1 base, in that order; junction bases with no gene match: 6. Germline V gene data show CDR1 as LGHDT and CDR2 as YNNKEL (reference sequence). In DNA, the CDR3 is TGTGCCAGCAGCCGGCTAGGGGGCGAGAACACTGAAGCTTTCTTT. Translating it yields CASSRLGGENTEAFF.

This clonotype was counted at least ten times. The chain couples TRBV5-4 to TRBJ2-5; 11 positions match TRBD2. Per the germline V gene, CDR1 is SGHNT and CDR2 is YYREEE (reference sequence). Trimming took 3 bases from V and 0 from J; bases not matched to a gene: 1. The CDR3 sequence is 15 residues long. CDR3 DNA: TGTGCCAGCAGCTCGACTAGCGGGAACCAAGAGACCCAGTACTTC. It encodes CASSSTSGNQETQYF.

This clonotype appeared a few times. The rearrangement joins TRBV20-1 to TRBJ2-1, with D perhaps matching TRBD2 (6 bases). With 5 bases removed from V and 4 bases from J, the gap between germline ends came to 18 bases. Germline V gives CDR1 DFQATT, CDR2 SNEGSKA (reference sequence). There are 15 residues in the CDR3. CDR3 in DNA: TGCAGTGCTCTTACTCCGTCCCGGGGGTACAATGAGCAGTTCTTC. It translates to CSALTPSRGYNEQFF.